The 22 T cell receptor beta chains listed next were all sequenced from one sample in a study of regulatory dendritic cells for organ transplantation (dated by TCRdb to about 2017). Library method: the immunoSEQ multiplex PCR assay. Not all clones reach the TCRdb copy of this immuneACCESS table, which keeps in-frame sequences only. Checked studies attribute under half of the gap to unresolved V genes and leave the rest unexplained. For this sample the table gives more than 15,000 clones, of which less than 80% were detected only once. The top ten clones comprise 3% to 4% of the sample. Sorted T cell subsets were CFSE-labeled and co-cultured for around five days with allogeneic regulatory or mature dendritic cells at a 1:10 DC:T ratio. These receptors lack a known antigen. Input material: memory CD4+ T cells from blood cultured with regulatory dendritic cells. The cell subset or site tag for this specimen amounts to: CD45RO+ memory T cells. These receptors were taken from a human donor in good health.

The chain joins TRBV29-1 to TRBJ2-3; D is uncertain. V lost 6 bases, J lost 0 bases, and 7 bases lay in between. The CDR3 is made up of 12 amino acids. Germline CDR1 reads SQVTM; CDR2 reads ANQGSEA. The CDR3 region is CSVAGSTDTQYF. The CDR3 bases are TGCAGCGTAGCCGGGAGCACAGATACGCAGTATTTT.

This chain joins TRBV7-9 and TRBJ2-3, with D uncertain. CDR1 and CDR2 from the germline V gene are SEHNR and FQNEAQ (reference sequence). The CDR3 has 12 amino acids. V gave up 5 bases and J gave up 2 bases, with 5 bases separating them. The CDR3 DNA follows: TGTGCCAGCAGCCCTCACACAGATACGCAGTATTTT. This sequence encodes CASSPHTDTQYF.

This chain links TRBV28 with TRBJ2-2; TRBD1 matches 7 bases. Germline CDR1 reads MDHEN; CDR2 reads SYDVKM. There are 13 residues in the CDR3. V gave up 11 bases and J gave up 5 bases; unmatched junction bases: 8. The CDR3 protein is CAATGKRTGELFF. The DNA of the CDR3 is TGTGCCGCGACAGGGAAACGAACCGGGGAGCTGTTTTTT.

The CDR3 sequence is CASSFGAALTDTQYF. DNA of the CDR3: TGTGCCAGCAGCTTCGGGGCGGCCCTCACAGATACGCAGTATTTT. The chain links TRBV13 to TRBJ2-3; D may correspond to TRBD1 or TRBD2 (5 bases each). Germline V gene sequence: CDR1 PRHDT, CDR2 FYEKMQ (reference sequence). Trimming took off 3 bases at V and 2 bases at J, with 12 bases between the two ends. The CDR3 is 15 amino acids.

On this clone: One junction end does not reproduce the germline sequence, and a read error may be involved. The sample carries other DNA sequences with the same CDR3. The gene calls are TRBV7-6 and TRBJ1-6; no firm D call. The CDR3 has 13 amino acids. Germline CDR1 is SGHVS and CDR2 is FNYEAQ. CDR3 bases: TGCGCCAGCAGTCAGGCAGGTAATTCACCCCTCCACTTT. Translating gives CASSQAGNSPLHF.

The chain recombines TRBV21-1 with TRBJ2-7; the table's D call of TRBD2 was not tested on the DNA. TRBV21-1 is a known pseudogene. The CDR3 length is 18 residues. CDR3 residues: CASSNPGFTGDDSYEQYF. Written as DNA, the CDR3 is TGTGCCAGCAGCAATCCCGGGTTTACCGGGGATGACTCCTACGAGCAGTACTTC.

The chain links TRBV7-9 to TRBJ1-3, with D maybe TRBD1 (5 bases). The CDR3 loop spans 15 amino acids. CDR1 and CDR2 from the germline V gene are SEHNR and FQNEAQ (reference sequence). Trimming took 2 bases from V and 2 from J, leaving 10 bases between them. This CDR3 is CASSLRGSTGNTIYF. The CDR3, as DNA: TGTGCCAGCAGCTTAAGGGGAAGCACTGGAAACACCATATATTTT.

The V and J genes are TRBV27 and TRBJ2-2; D is possibly TRBD2 (6 bases). Deletions cut 6 bases from V and 4 bases from J, with 15 bases between. The CDR3 runs 15 residues. The germline gives CDR1 MNHEY, CDR2 SMNVEV (reference sequence). CDR3 residues: CASSTPGLATGELFF. As DNA, the CDR3 is TGTGCCAGCAGCACACCGGGACTTGCCACCGGGGAGCTGTTTTTT.

The V call is TRBV30, the J call TRBJ2-5; 7 nucleotides align to TRBD2. Germline V gene lookup returns CDR1 GTSNPN and CDR2 SVGIG (reference sequence). The V gene end was trimmed by 2 bases and the J gene end by 6 bases; junction bases not matched to a gene: 3. This CDR3 is 12 amino acids long. This chain's CDR3 is CAWSWGGKTQYF. The CDR3 region has the DNA TGTGCCTGGAGTTGGGGGGGGAAGACCCAGTACTTC. The whole variable domain, filled in from reference TRBV30 and TRBJ2-5, reads SQTIHQWPATLVQPVGSPLSLECTVEGTSNPNLYWYRQAAGRGLQLLFYSVGIGQISSEVPQNLSASRPQDRQFILSSKKLLLSDSGFYLCAWSWGGKTQYFGPGTRLLVL.

The V and J genes are TRBV6-6 and TRBJ1-4; a possible D gene is TRBD1 (6 bases). Germline V gene lookup returns CDR1 MNHNY and CDR2 SVGAGI (reference sequence). CDR3 length equals 15 residues. The V gene lost 5 bases and the J gene lost 6 bases, with 16 bases spanning the gap. CDR3 nucleotide sequence: TGTGCCAGCAGTGACGGGGACATCCGCTATGAAAAACTGTTTTTT. It yields the protein CASSDGDIRYEKLFF.

The chain carries TRBV27 and TRBJ2-7; 8 bases are shared with TRBD1. V lost 6 bases, J lost 4 bases, and 11 bases stayed unmatched. Looked up from germline, CDR1 is MNHEY and CDR2 is SMNVEV (reference sequence). The CDR3 extends over 15 amino acids. The CDR3 loop is CASSPGQGRSYEQYF. The CDR3 DNA reads as TGTGCCAGCAGCCCCGGACAGGGTAGGAGTTACGAGCAGTACTTC.

By its share, this clone is medium-sized. CDR3 DNA sequence: TGTGCCAGTACGAGAGAAGGATTCACTGAAGCTTTCTTT. Translating gives CASTREGFTEAFF. This chain uses TRBV19 with TRBJ1-1; D is unclear. Trimming cost V 7 bases and J 4 bases, with 13 bases left between them. The V gene's germline CDR1 is LNHDA and CDR2 SQIVND (reference sequence). There are 13 residues in the CDR3.

CDR3 residues: CASSLVGGGSNQPQHF. CDR3 nucleotides: TGTGCCAGCAGCTTAGTCGGCGGCGGTAGCAATCAGCCCCAGCATTTT. This chain uses TRBV7-2 with TRBJ1-5; D uncertain. V was clipped by 1 base and J by 0 bases, with 10 bases between them. This CDR3 region has 16 residues. From germline, CDR1 is SGHTA and CDR2 FQGNSA.

This clone came up a few times. This chain uses TRBV30 with TRBJ2-3; D gene unclear. The CDR3 is 13 residues long. From germline, CDR1 is GTSNPN and CDR2 SVGIG (reference sequence). V lost 0 bases, J lost 11 bases, and 15 bases lay in between. CDR3 DNA: TGTGCCTGGAGTGTACTGAGATCTCGCGAGCAGTATTTT. This sequence encodes CAWSVLRSREQYF.

CDR3 in amino acids: CASSVKGGQWSTQYF. In nucleotides, the CDR3 is TGTGCCAGCAGCGTCAAGGGTGGACAGTGGTCAACGCAGTATTTT. The chain carries TRBV7-2 and TRBJ2-3; possible D gene TRBD1, 6 bases. CDR3 length: 15 residues. From germline, CDR1 is SGHTA and CDR2 FQGNSA. The germline V and J ends were trimmed by 5 bases and 9 bases, with 21 bases remaining between them.

Worth noting for this clone: Other DNA sequences in the same sample also yield this CDR3. The chain carries TRBV4-3 and TRBJ2-3, with unresolved D. Germline-derived CDR1 and CDR2 are LGHNA and YSLEER. CDR3 length: 15 amino acids. The germline V and J ends were trimmed by 6 bases and 3 bases, with 16 bases remaining between them. Here the CDR3 reads CASSPEGRRTDTQYF. The CDR3 DNA follows: TGCGCCAGCAGTCCAGAAGGTAGAAGGACAGATACGCAGTATTTT.

This clone showed up just once. The chain has TRBV6-1 and TRBJ2-3; 7 positions match TRBD2. Germline V lookup: CDR1 MNHNS, CDR2 SASEGT. The CDR3 loop spans 20 amino acids. The V and J ends lost 0 bases and 4 bases, in that order; junction bases with no gene match: 19. CDR3: CASSEAHIFSGQGLPDTQYF. Here the CDR3 DNA reads TGTGCCAGCAGTGAAGCGCATATTTTTAGCGGGCAGGGCCTTCCAGATACGCAGTATTTT.

The gene calls are TRBV15 and TRBJ2-2, with 8 bases lining up with TRBD1. The CDR3 is 14 residues long. V shed 5 bases, J shed 6 bases, and the junction held 5 bases outside the gene matches. Germline CDR1 is LNHNV and CDR2 is YYDKDF (reference sequence). Here the CDR3 DNA reads TGTGCCACCAGCTCGGACAGGGAGGCCGGGGAGCTGTTTTTT. This codes for CATSSDREAGELFF.

The chain joins TRBV9 to TRBJ2-3, with TRBD2 as a possible D gene (5 bases). The CDR3 loop spans 14 amino acids. V was shortened by 0 bases and J by 6 bases, with 11 bases between the two germline ends. Germline V gene lookup returns CDR1 SGDLS and CDR2 YYNGEE. The CDR3: CASSVVEGSDTQYF. The CDR3 DNA sequence: TGTGCCAGCAGCGTAGTCGAGGGTTCCGATACGCAGTATTTT.

The chain joins TRBV6-5 to TRBJ2-7; D possibly corresponds to TRBD2 (5 bases). V lost 2 bases and J lost 1, with 9 bases in between. The CDR3 covers 14 residues. Germline CDR1 is MNHEY and CDR2 is SVGAGI. CDR3 residues: CASSYSGPSYEQYF. The CDR3 nucleotides are TGTGCCAGCAGTTACAGCGGACCGTCCTACGAGCAGTACTTC.

This chain uses TRBV7-2 with TRBJ2-6, with D possibly TRBD2 on 5 matching bases. Germline values: CDR1 SGHTA, CDR2 FQGNSA. CDR3 length: 13 amino acids. V lost 5 bases and J lost 5, with 7 bases in between. CDR3 DNA sequence: TGTGCCAGCAGCGGAGGTAGGGCCAACGTCCTGACTTTC. Protein product: CASSGGRANVLTF.

V gene TRBV10-2 combines with J gene TRBJ2-5; the D gene is possibly TRBD1 (6 bases). Germline lookup yields CDR1 WSHSY and CDR2 SAAADI. V shed 3 bases and J shed 1 base, with 18 bases lying between them. The CDR3 consists of 17 residues. The CDR3 DNA is TGCGCCAGCAGTGATAGATATGGACAGTCTGTCCAAGAGACCCAGTACTTC. Translation gives CASSDRYGQSVQETQYF.